Presented here are 20 T cell receptor beta chains from one specimen sequenced in a study of low-dose radiotherapy and immunotherapy resistance in tumors. Stated time point: after trial treatment. Treatment here: LDRT plus nivolumab, ipilimumab, low-dose cyclophosphamide and aspirin (RACIN trial). With TRAV- and TRBV-specific primers, first-strand cDNA was made, covering the alpha and beta chains. Over approximately 19 PCR cycles, TCRs were amplified from a constant-region primer and V-primer adapter. TCRdb passed the reads through MiXCR, listing each CDR3 protein once. This sample has tens of thousands of distinct CDR3 sequences, with around 54% found just once. Sequencing was performed on PBMCs, taken after low-dose radiotherapy plus immunotherapy. All receptors derive from a male donor with gallbladder cancer.

This clonotype is categorized as medium-sized. The V gene is TRBV10-3, the J gene TRBJ2-5; either TRBD1 or TRBD2 may supply D (5 bases each). Germline assignment: CDR1 ENHRY and CDR2 SYGVKD. Trimming cost V 5 bases and J 3 bases, with 19 bases left between them. The CDR3 has 16 amino acids. This CDR3 reads CAISKRTWDGEETQYF. In nucleotides, the CDR3 is TGTGCCATCAGTAAGAGAACCTGGGACGGTGAAGAGACCCAGTACTTC.

By share, this clonotype ranks as medium-sized. The chain joins TRBV9 to TRBJ2-7, with 10 positions matching TRBD2. This CDR3 contains 17 residues. CDR1 SGDLS and CDR2 YYNGEE come from the germline V gene. The V gene end was trimmed by 0 bases and the J gene end by 4 bases; junction bases not matched to a gene: 10. In nucleotides, the CDR3 is TGTGCCAGCAGCGTAGGGCTAGCGGGAGCCGCCCAGTACGAGCAGTACTTC. Translated: CASSVGLAGAAQYEQYF.

This clonotype is termed large. The DNA is omitted, as the CDR3 cannot be located on it reliably, and the CDR3 follows TCRdb's listing. The J gene is TRBJ1-6, the V gene TRBV6-6; the table's D gene call, TRBD1, was not cross checked with the DNA. The CDR3 has 16 amino acids, counting both end residues. CDR1 MNHNY and CDR2 SVGAGI come from the germline V gene (reference sequence). CDR3 loop: CASILGPREANSPLHF.

This clonotype was observed at least ten times. The chain uses TRBV3-1 and TRBJ2-3; D ambiguous. This CDR3 has 16 residues. The V and J ends lost 2 bases and 0 bases respectively, with 12 bases between them. CDR1 and CDR2 from the germline V gene are LGHDT and YNNKEL (reference sequence). CDR3 in DNA: TGTGCCAGCAGCCAATTGTGGAGCCCTAGCACAGATACGCAGTATTTT. Amino acids: CASSQLWSPSTDTQYF.

V is TRBV28 and J is TRBJ1-5, with a tentative D call TRBD1 (6 bases). Between the trimmed V and J ends, which lost 3 bases and 2 bases, there was a span of 17 bases. CDR3 length equals 17 residues. Looked up from germline, CDR1 is MDHEN and CDR2 is SYDVKM. Here the CDR3 reads CASSLFTGLSGNQPQHF. CDR3 in DNA: TGTGCCAGCAGTTTGTTCACAGGGCTGAGCGGCAATCAGCCCCAGCATTTT.

The rearrangement joins TRBV3-1 to TRBJ2-7, with TRBD1 matching over 8 bases. The V gene end was trimmed by 4 bases and the J gene end by 4 bases; junction bases not matched to a gene: 6. This CDR3 has 14 residues. Germline V CDR1 and CDR2: LGHDT, YNNKEL (reference sequence). For the CDR3, the DNA is TGTGCCAGCAGCCGCAACAGGGGGACGTACGAGCAGTACTTC. This gives the protein CASSRNRGTYEQYF.

Concerning this clonotype: A read error is possible here, since a much larger clone lies one base away. The V and J genes are TRBV6-6 and TRBJ2-7; perhaps D is TRBD1 or TRBD2 (5 bases each). This CDR3 has 19 amino acids. In germline, CDR1 is MNHNY, CDR2 SVGAGI (reference sequence). Written as DNA, the CDR3 is TGTGTCAGCAGTTTTACTTCCAGCAGAGGGGCAGGGTTAATGGGCGAGCAGTACTTC. Encoded protein: CVSSFTSSRGAGLMGEQYF.

This rearrangement joins TRBV12-3 or TRBV12-4 to TRBJ1-5; 10 positions agree with TRBD1. CDR3 length equals 16 residues. J gave up 2 bases and V 5 bases, and 6 bases lay outside the gene matches. The CDR3 region is CASSPLGTGGNQPQHF. As DNA, the CDR3 is TGTGCCAGCAGTCCGCTCGGGACAGGGGGCAATCAGCCCCAGCATTTT.

This rearrangement joins TRBV18 to TRBJ2-1; D is perhaps TRBD1 (6 bases). The CDR3 covers 16 residues. CDR1 is KGHSH and CDR2 is LQKENI in the germline V gene. The V gene lost 1 base and the J gene lost 6 bases, with 16 bases spanning the gap. CDR3 amino acids: CASSPRTGQKGNEQFF. The CDR3 DNA is TGTGCCAGCTCACCACGTACAGGGCAGAAGGGCAATGAGCAGTTCTTC.

This clonotype came up many times. The chain combines TRBV5-1 with TRBJ2-2, with D uncertain. Trimming removed 2 bases from V and 6 bases from J, with 8 bases in between. The CDR3 contains 13 residues. Germline loops: CDR1 SGHRS, CDR2 YFSETQ. The CDR3 loop reads CASSFTWAGELFF. CDR3 bases: TGCGCCAGCAGCTTCACCTGGGCCGGGGAGCTGTTTTTT.

The chain couples TRBV6-1 to TRBJ1-2; D is perhaps TRBD1 (6 bases). Germline CDR1 reads MNHNS; CDR2 reads SASEGT. Trimming left V 7 bases short and J 8 bases short, with 20 bases between. This CDR3 has 14 amino acids. The CDR3 region has the DNA TGTGCCAGCATCGGGGGGGGCTTAGTAGGCGGCTACACCTTC. Translated: CASIGGGLVGGYTF.

This chain connects TRBV5-1 to TRBJ1-2; D is ambiguous. Germline V gene data show CDR1 as SGHRS and CDR2 as YFSETQ. This CDR3 is built from 14 residues. Trimming removed 3 bases at V and 4 bases at J, with 13 bases between. The CDR3 DNA is TGCGCCAGCAGCTCCACCGGGAGATTCTATGGCTACACCTTC. Translating gives CASSSTGRFYGYTF.

The V call is TRBV24-1, the J call TRBJ2-3; a possible D gene is TRBD2 (6 bases). Germline V gene data show CDR1 as KGHDR and CDR2 as SFDVKD. Between the trimmed V and J ends, which lost 5 bases and 4 bases, there was a span of 6 bases. The CDR3 totals 12 residues. CDR3 in amino acids: CATSAGADTQYF. The CDR3 coding sequence is TGTGCCACCAGTGCGGGGGCAGATACGCAGTATTTT.

By frequency in the sample, this clonotype is medium-sized. J is TRBJ1-5 and V is TRBV6-2 or TRBV6-3; D gene unclear. The CDR3 has 14 residues. CDR1 is MNHEY, CDR2 SVGEGT, per germline. The ends were cut back, 5 bases at V and 2 bases at J, with 10 bases in the middle. CDR3 region: CASSASGGNQPQHF. The CDR3 coding sequence is TGTGCCAGCAGTGCTTCGGGTGGCAATCAGCCCCAGCATTTT.

There are many counts of this clonotype. The chain combines TRBV7-9 with TRBJ2-3; D is undetermined. The CDR3 totals 13 residues. V was shortened by 1 base and J by 4 bases, with 6 bases between the two germline ends. CDR1 and CDR2 (germline): SEHNR, FQNEAQ (reference sequence). DNA of the CDR3: TGTGCCAGCAGCTTAGGCGCGGCAGATACGCAGTATTTT. It yields the protein CASSLGAADTQYF.

This clonotype was seen ten or more times. This sequence joins TRBV7-8 and TRBJ2-5; 8 positions match TRBD2. CDR1 is SGHVS and CDR2 is FQNEAQ in the germline V gene. The CDR3 is 15 residues long. Trimming took 5 bases from V and 4 from J; bases not matched to a gene: 9. The CDR3 loop is CASSRPLGGGETQYF. The CDR3 DNA sequence: TGTGCCAGCAGCAGACCCCTCGGGGGGGGAGAGACCCAGTACTTC.

This rearrangement joins TRBV7-3 to TRBJ2-7; 10 bases map to TRBD2. Per germline, CDR1 SGHTA and CDR2 FQGTGA. J gave up 4 bases and V 3 bases, and 6 bases lay outside the gene matches. This CDR3 spans 15 amino acids. The CDR3 nucleotides are TGTGCCAGCAGCTTTGCTAGCGGGAGTGCTTACGAGCAGTACTTC. Translating gives CASSFASGSAYEQYF.

V and J are TRBV28 and TRBJ2-3, with a possible D match to TRBD2 (6 bases). This CDR3 has 14 residues. Germline V gene lookup returns CDR1 MDHEN and CDR2 SYDVKM. With 6 bases removed from V and 3 bases from J, the gap between germline ends came to 13 bases. The CDR3 nucleotides read TGTGCCAGCAGGGGCTGGAGGGCTACAGATACGCAGTATTTT. This gives the protein CASRGWRATDTQYF.

The J gene is TRBJ2-3, the V gene TRBV11-3; D remains ambiguous. The CDR3 loop spans 14 amino acids. From germline, CDR1 is SGHNT and CDR2 YENEEA. V was cut by 5 bases and J by 2 bases, with 11 bases left in between. The CDR3: CASSPRGTTDTQYF. The CDR3 DNA sequence: TGTGCCAGCAGCCCCCGCGGTACCACAGATACGCAGTATTTT.

Remarks on this clonotype: It is likely a read error: a sequence one base away is far more abundant. CDR3 bases: TGTGCCAGCAGCCCCGCGGGGCGGGGGGGCTGGACCTACAATGAGCAGTTCTTC. Its translation: CASSPAGRGGWTYNEQFF. The rearrangement joins TRBV13 to TRBJ2-1; 9 nucleotides line up with TRBD2. The CDR3 consists of 18 residues. The V gene's germline CDR1 is PRHDT and CDR2 FYEKMQ (reference sequence). The ends lost 5 bases at V and 2 bases at J; junction bases unmatched: 13.